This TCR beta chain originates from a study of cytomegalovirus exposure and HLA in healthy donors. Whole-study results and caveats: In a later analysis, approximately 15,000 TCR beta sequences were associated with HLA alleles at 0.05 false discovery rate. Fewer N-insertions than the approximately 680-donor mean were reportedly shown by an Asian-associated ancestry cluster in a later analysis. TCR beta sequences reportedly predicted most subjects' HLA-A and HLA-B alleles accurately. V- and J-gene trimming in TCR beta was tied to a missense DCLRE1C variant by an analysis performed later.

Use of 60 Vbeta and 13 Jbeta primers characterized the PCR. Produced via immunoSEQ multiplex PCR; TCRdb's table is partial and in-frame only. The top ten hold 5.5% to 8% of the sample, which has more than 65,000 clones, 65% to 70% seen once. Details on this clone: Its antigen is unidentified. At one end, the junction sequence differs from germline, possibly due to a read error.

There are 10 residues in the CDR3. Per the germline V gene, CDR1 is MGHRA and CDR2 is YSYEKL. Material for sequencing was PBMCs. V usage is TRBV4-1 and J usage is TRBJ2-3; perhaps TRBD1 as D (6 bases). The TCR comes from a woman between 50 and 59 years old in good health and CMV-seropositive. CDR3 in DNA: TGCGCCAGCCCCATCCCGACAGGAGGTTTT. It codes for CASPIPTGGF.